This entry describes one T cell receptor beta chain. The study ran its PCR with 60 Vbeta and 13 Jbeta primers. Profiling relied on immunoSEQ multiplex PCR, and the TCRdb table lists in-frame clones only, not all of them. The data show about 140,000 clones, about 80% seen once. This specimen belongs to a study of cytomegalovirus exposure and HLA in healthy donors. J gave up 2 bases and V 2 bases, and 2 bases lay outside the gene matches. The CDR3 covers 15 residues. Per the germline V gene, CDR1 is MNHGY and CDR2 is SAAAGT. This chain links TRBV6-8 with TRBJ2-3; the match to TRBD2 covers 9 bases. The sequencing input was PBMCs. The TCR sequence derives from a man aged 25 to 40 in good health. The CDR3 region has the DNA TGTGCCAGCAGTTACGGGACTAGCCCCACAGATACGCAGTATTTT. Its protein is CASSYGTSPTDTQYF.